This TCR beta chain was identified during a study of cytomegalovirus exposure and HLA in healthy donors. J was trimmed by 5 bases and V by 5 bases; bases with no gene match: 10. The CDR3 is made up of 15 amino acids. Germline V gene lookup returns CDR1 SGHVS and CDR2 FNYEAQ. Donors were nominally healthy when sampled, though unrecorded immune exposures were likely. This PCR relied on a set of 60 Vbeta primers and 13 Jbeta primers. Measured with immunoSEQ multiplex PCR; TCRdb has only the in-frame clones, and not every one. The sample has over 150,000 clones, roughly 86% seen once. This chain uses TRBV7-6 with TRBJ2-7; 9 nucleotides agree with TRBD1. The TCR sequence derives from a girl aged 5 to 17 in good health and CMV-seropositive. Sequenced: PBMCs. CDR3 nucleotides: TGTGCCAGCAGCCTCGGGACAGGGAATTACGACGAGCAGTACTTC. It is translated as CASSLGTGNYDEQYF.